This TCR beta chain was sequenced in a study of blood T cell repertoires in COVID-19. Study details: PBMCs, B-cell-depleted T cells, or T cells provided the cDNA or gDNA that made up the material.

In the original processing: Cell counts per sample came from amplifying reference gene primers. Repertoires were generated with immunoSEQ multiplex PCR, while TCRdb's copy carries only in-frame clones and drops some. V, J and clone size were drawn from that table, and D and trimming were deduced from the DNA. The sample carries approximately 210,000 clones, around four fifths recorded once. V gave up 1 base and J gave up 4 bases; unmatched junction bases: 4. The CDR3 covers 16 residues. Germline CDR1 reads LGHDT; CDR2 reads YNNKEL (reference sequence). This receptor was taken from a man in his fifties with active or convalescent COVID-19. The V call is TRBV3-1 (or the pseudogene TRBV3-2), the J call TRBJ2-6; TRBD2 agrees at 7 bases. The material sequenced was peripheral blood. The CDR3 DNA follows: TGTGCCAGCAGCCAAGCGGGGGGAAAGGGGGCCAACGTCCTGACTTTC. Protein sequence: CASSQAGGKGANVLTF.